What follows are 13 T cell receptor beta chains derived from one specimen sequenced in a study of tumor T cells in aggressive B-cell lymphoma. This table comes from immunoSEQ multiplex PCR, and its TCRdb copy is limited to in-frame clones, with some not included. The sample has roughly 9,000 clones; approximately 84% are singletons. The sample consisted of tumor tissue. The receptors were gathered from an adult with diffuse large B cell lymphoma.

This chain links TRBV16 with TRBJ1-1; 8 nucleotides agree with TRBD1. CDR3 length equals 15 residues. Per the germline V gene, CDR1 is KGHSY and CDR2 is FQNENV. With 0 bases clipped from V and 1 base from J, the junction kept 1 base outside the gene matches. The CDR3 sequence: CASSQSTGENTEAFF. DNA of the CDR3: TGTGCCAGCAGCCAATCGACAGGGGAGAACACTGAAGCTTTCTTT.

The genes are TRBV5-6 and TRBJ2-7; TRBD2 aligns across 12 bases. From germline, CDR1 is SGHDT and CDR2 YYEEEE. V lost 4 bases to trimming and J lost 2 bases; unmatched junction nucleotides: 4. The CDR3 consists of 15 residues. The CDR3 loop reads CASSTSSGGAYEQYF. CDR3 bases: TGTGCCAGCAGCACCTCTAGCGGGGGGGCCTACGAGCAGTACTTC.

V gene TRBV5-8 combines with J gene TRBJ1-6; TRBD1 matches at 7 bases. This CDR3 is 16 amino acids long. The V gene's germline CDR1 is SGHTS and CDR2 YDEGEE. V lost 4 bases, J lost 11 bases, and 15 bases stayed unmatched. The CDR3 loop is CASSPAGGQALPPLHF. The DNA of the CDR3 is TGTGCCAGCAGCCCGGCGGGAGGACAGGCGTTACCACCCCTCCACTTT.

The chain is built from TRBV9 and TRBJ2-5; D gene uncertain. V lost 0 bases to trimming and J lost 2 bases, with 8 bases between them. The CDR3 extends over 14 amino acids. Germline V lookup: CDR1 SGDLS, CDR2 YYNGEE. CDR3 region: CASSVDPSQETQYF. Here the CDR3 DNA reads TGTGCCAGCAGCGTAGATCCCAGTCAAGAGACCCAGTACTTC.

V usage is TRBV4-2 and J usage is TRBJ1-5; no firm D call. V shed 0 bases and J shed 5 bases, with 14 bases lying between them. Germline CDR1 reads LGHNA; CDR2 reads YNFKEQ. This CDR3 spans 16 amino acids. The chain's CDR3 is CASSQDFGQDYQPQHF. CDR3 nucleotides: TGTGCCAGCAGCCAAGATTTTGGCCAGGACTATCAGCCCCAGCATTTT.

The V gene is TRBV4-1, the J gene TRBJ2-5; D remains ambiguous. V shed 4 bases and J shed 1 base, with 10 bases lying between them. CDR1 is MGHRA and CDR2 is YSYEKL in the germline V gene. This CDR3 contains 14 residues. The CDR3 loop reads CASSPGDFQETQYF. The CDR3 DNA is TGCGCCAGCAGCCCCGGAGACTTCCAAGAGACCCAGTACTTC.

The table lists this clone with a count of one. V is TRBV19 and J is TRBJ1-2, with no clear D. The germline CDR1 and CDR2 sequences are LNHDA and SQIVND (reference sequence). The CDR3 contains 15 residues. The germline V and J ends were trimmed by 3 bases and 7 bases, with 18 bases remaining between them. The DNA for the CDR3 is TGTGCCAGTAGTATGACTGGTACGTCGGGGATTGGCTACACCTTC. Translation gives CASSMTGTSGIGYTF. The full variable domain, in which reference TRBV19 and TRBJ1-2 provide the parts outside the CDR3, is DGGITQSPKYLFRKEGQNVTLSCEQNLNHDAMYWYRQDPGQGLRLIYYSQIVNDFQKGDIAEGYSVSREKKESFPLTVTSAQKNPTAFYLCASSMTGTSGIGYTFGSGTRLTVV.

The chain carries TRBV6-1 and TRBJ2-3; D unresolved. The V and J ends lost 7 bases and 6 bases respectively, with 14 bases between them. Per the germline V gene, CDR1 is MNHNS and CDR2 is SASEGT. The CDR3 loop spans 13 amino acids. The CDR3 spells CASTQALPDTQYF. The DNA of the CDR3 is TGTGCCAGCACTCAGGCTCTCCCCGATACGCAGTATTTT.

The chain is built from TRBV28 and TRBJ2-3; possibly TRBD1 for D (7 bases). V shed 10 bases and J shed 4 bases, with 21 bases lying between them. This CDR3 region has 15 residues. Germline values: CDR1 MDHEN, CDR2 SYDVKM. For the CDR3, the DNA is TGTGCCACCGCCCCAGGGGGGCCGCGGGCAGATACGCAGTATTTT. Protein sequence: CATAPGGPRADTQYF.

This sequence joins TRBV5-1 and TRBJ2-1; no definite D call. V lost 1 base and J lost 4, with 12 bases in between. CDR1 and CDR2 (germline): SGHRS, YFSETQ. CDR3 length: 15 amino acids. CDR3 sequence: CASSLISHTYNEQFF. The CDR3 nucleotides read TGCGCCAGCAGCTTGATATCTCATACATACAATGAGCAGTTCTTC.

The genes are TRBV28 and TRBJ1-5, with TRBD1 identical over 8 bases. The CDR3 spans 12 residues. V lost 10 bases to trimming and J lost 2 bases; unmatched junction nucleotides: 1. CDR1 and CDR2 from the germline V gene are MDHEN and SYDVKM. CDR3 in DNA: TGTGCCACGGGACAGGGCAATCAGCCCCAGCATTTT. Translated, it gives CATGQGNQPQHF.

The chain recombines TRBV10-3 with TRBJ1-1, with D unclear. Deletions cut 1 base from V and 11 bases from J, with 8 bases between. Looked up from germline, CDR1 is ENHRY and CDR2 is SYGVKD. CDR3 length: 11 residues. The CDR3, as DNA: TGTGCCATCAGTGAGTTAGAAACGGCTTTCTTT. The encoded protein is CAISELETAFF.

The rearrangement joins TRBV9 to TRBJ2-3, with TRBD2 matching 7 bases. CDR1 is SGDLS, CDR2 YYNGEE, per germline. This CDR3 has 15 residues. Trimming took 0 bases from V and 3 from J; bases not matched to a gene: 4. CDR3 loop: CASSVARGGTDTQYF. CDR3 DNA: TGTGCCAGCAGCGTAGCTCGCGGGGGTACAGATACGCAGTATTTT.